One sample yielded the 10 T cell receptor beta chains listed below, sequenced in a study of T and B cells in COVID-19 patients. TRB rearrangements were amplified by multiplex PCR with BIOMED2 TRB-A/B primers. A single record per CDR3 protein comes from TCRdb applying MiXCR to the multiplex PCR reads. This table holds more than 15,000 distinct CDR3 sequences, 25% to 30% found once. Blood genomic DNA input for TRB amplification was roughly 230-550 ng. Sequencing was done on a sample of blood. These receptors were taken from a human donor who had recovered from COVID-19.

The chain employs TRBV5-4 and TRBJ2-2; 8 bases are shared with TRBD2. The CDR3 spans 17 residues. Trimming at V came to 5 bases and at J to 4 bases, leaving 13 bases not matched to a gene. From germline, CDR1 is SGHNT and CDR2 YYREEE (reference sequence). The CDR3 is CASRRGGAGEGTGELFF. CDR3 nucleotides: TGTGCCAGCAGGCGCGGGGGAGCGGGAGAAGGCACCGGGGAGCTGTTTTTT.

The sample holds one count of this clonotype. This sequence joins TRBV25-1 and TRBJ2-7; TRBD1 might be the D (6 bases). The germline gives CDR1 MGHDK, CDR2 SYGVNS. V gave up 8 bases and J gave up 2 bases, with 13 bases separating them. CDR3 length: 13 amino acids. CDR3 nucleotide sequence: TGTGCCAGCGGACACAGGGTCACCTACGAGCAGTACTTC. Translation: CASGHRVTYEQYF.

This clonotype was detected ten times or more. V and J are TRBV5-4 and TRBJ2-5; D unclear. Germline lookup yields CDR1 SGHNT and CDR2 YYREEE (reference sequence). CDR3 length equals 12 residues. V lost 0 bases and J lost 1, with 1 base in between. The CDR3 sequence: CASSLAQETQYF. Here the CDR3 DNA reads TGTGCCAGCAGCTTGGCCCAAGAGACCCAGTACTTC.

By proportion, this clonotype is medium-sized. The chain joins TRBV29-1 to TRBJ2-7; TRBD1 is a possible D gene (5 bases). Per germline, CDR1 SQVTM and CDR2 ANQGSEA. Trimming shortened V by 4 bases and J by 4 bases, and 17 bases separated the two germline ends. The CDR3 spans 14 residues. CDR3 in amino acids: CSVVNWGNGYEQYF. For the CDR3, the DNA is TGCAGCGTTGTAAATTGGGGCAATGGTTACGAGCAGTACTTC.

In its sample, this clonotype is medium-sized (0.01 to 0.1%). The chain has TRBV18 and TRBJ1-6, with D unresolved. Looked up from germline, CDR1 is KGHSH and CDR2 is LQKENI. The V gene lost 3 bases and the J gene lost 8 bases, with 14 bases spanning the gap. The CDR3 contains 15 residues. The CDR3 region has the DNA TGTGCCAGCTCACCGACACAGCGGACTGATTCACCCCTCCACTTT. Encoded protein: CASSPTQRTDSPLHF.

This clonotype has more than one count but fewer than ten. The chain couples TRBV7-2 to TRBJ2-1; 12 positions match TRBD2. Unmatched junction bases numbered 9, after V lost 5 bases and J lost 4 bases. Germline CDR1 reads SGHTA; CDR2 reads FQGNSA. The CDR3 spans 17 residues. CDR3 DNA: TGTGCCAGCAGCCTTACCCACCTAGCGGGAGGGTACAATGAGCAGTTCTTC. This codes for CASSLTHLAGGYNEQFF.

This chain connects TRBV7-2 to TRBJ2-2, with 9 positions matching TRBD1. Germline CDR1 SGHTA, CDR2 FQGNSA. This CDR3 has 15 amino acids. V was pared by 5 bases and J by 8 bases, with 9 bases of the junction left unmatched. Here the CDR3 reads CASSAMTGGGGELFF. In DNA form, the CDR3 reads TGTGCCAGCAGCGCGATGACAGGGGGGGGAGGGGAGCTGTTTTTT. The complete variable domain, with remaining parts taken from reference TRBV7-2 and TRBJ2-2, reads GAGVSQSPSNKVTEKGKDVELRCDPISGHTALYWYRQSLGQGLEFLIYFQGNSAPDKSGLPSDRFSAERTGGSVSTLTIQRTQQEDSAVYLCASSAMTGGGGELFFGEGSRLTVL.

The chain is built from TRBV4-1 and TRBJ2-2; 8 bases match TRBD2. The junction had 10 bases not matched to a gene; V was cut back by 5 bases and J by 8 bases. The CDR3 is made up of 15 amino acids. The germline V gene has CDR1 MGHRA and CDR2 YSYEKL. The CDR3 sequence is CASSASAGGLGELFF. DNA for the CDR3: TGCGCCAGCAGCGCCTCGGCGGGAGGTCTTGGGGAGCTGTTTTTT.

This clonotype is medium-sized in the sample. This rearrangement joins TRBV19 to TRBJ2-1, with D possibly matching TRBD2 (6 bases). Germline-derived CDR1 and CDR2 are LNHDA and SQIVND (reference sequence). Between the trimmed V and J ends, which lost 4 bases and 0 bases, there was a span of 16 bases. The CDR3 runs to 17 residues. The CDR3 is CASSTPGDPSSYNEQFF. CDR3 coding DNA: TGTGCCAGTAGTACCCCGGGGGACCCGAGCTCCTACAATGAGCAGTTCTTC.

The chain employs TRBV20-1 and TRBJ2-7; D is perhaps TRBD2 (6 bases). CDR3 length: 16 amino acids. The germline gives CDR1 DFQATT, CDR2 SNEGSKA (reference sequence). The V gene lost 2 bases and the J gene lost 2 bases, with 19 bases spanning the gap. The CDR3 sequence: CSARIPPGTAPYEQYF. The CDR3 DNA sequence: TGCAGTGCTAGAATTCCCCCAGGGACTGCTCCCTACGAGCAGTACTTC.